The 24 T cell receptor beta chains in this list originate from one sample, sequenced in a study of blood T cell repertoires in COVID-19. Data came from immunoSEQ multiplex PCR; TCRdb stores just in-frame clones and leaves some out. The sample lists roughly 260,000 clones; around 93% were seen once. Sequenced: PBMCs or T cells enriched from blood (not recorded which). The receptors shown here come from a human donor in a cohort exposed to, infected with or recovered from COVID-19 (not recorded which). The donor label of this sample is uncertain.

This rearrangement joins TRBV11-3 to TRBJ2-3; 8 bases fit TRBD1. The CDR3 sequence is 17 residues long. CDR1 and CDR2 (germline): SGHNT, YENEEA. V lost 0 bases, J lost 6 bases, and 11 bases stayed unmatched. This CDR3 is CASSLEGPGGKLDTQYF. The CDR3 DNA is TGTGCCAGCAGCTTAGAGGGTCCAGGGGGCAAGTTGGATACGCAGTATTTT.

V is TRBV2 and J is TRBJ2-5; the match to TRBD2 covers 11 bases. CDR3 size: 18 residues. Germline CDR1 is SNHLY and CDR2 is FYNNEI. The junction had 10 bases not matched to a gene; V was cut back by 1 base and J by 3 bases. The CDR3 reads CASSEEASGGTIKETQYF. The DNA for the CDR3 is TGTGCCAGCAGTGAAGAGGCTAGCGGGGGGACTATCAAAGAGACCCAGTACTTC.

V and J are TRBV27 and TRBJ1-1; 8 bases fit TRBD1. Germline CDR1 is MNHEY and CDR2 is SMNVEV (reference sequence). The CDR3 runs 16 residues. V gave up 7 bases and J gave up 5 bases; unmatched junction bases: 15. CDR3 region: CASKFVGTGRRTEAFF. DNA of the CDR3: TGTGCCAGCAAATTTGTGGGGACAGGCCGTCGGACTGAAGCTTTCTTT.

In its sample, this clone was seen once. V usage is TRBV7-3 and J usage is TRBJ1-2; perhaps TRBD1 as D (5 bases). CDR1 is SGHTA and CDR2 is FQGTGA in the germline V gene. With 4 bases removed from V and 6 bases from J, the gap between germline ends came to 12 bases. CDR3 length: 13 amino acids. The CDR3 DNA follows: TGTGCCAGCAGCTCCCAGGGTTCGGATGGCTACACCTTC. Amino acids: CASSSQGSDGYTF.

The chain employs TRBV7-5 and TRBJ2-1; whether TRBD1, the table's D call, matches the DNA was not checked. TRBV7-5 is listed as a pseudogene. This CDR3 comprises 15 residues. CDR3 coding DNA: TGTGCCAGAAGCATCACCGGGACAGTAGGCAATGAGCAGTTCTTC. This sequence encodes CARSITGTVGNEQFF.

The rearrangement uses TRBV10-3 and TRBJ2-7; 9 bases match TRBD1. Trimming took 8 bases from V and 3 from J; bases not matched to a gene: 2. This CDR3 region has 12 residues. Germline-derived CDR1 and CDR2 are ENHRY and SYGVKD. The CDR3 spells CAIGGQGYEQYF. As DNA, the CDR3 is TGTGCCATCGGGGGACAGGGCTACGAGCAGTACTTC.

V usage is TRBV29-1 and J usage is TRBJ2-1; 12 bases align to TRBD2. The ends lost 0 bases at V and 8 bases at J; junction bases unmatched: 5. Germline V gene lookup returns CDR1 SQVTM and CDR2 ANQGSEA. The CDR3 contains 15 residues. CDR3 region: CSVEDRLAGGYEQFF. The CDR3 DNA sequence: TGCAGCGTTGAAGATCGGCTAGCGGGGGGGTATGAGCAGTTCTTC.

This clone was found once. CDR3 residues: CASSRSWASGDTDTQYF. DNA of the CDR3: TGTGCCAGTAGTCGATCTTGGGCTAGCGGAGACACAGATACGCAGTATTTT. The chain uses TRBV19 and TRBJ2-3; 7 bases are shared with TRBD2. Trimming took 5 bases from V and 2 from J; bases not matched to a gene: 13. The CDR3 spans 17 residues. Germline V gene data show CDR1 as LNHDA and CDR2 as SQIVND (reference sequence).

The chain has TRBV7-2 and TRBJ2-7; 8 positions agree with TRBD1. CDR1 and CDR2 (germline): SGHTA, FQGNSA. Unmatched junction bases numbered 14, after V lost 4 bases and J lost 9 bases. The CDR3 is 15 amino acids. CDR3 coding DNA: TGTGCCAGCAGCTCGAATCCGGGACAGGTCGGCGTGCAGTACTTC. Translated: CASSSNPGQVGVQYF.

The CDR3 spells CASRFSGGKNTEAFF. In DNA, the CDR3 is TGTGCCAGCAGGTTTTCCGGGGGGAAGAACACTGAAGCTTTCTTT. This chain links TRBV28 with TRBJ1-1; TRBD1 might be the D (5 bases). Germline lookup yields CDR1 MDHEN and CDR2 SYDVKM. Trimming left V 6 bases short and J 1 base short, with 15 bases between. There are 15 residues in the CDR3.

The chain uses TRBV20-1 and TRBJ1-1; D unclear. Trimming shortened V by 4 bases and J by 3 bases, and 6 bases separated the two germline ends. The CDR3 loop spans 11 amino acids. The germline gives CDR1 DFQATT, CDR2 SNEGSKA (reference sequence). The CDR3 sequence is CSATPDTEAFF. DNA for the CDR3: TGCAGTGCTACCCCGGACACTGAAGCTTTCTTT.

The V and J genes are TRBV29-1 and TRBJ1-1, with TRBD1 matching 8 bases. With 4 bases clipped from V and 0 bases from J, the junction kept 1 base outside the gene matches. The CDR3 is 13 residues long. Germline-derived CDR1 and CDR2 are SQVTM and ANQGSEA. CDR3 sequence: CSVAQGVNTEAFF. Written as DNA, the CDR3 is TGCAGCGTTGCACAGGGGGTGAACACTGAAGCTTTCTTT.

The chain is built from TRBV2 and TRBJ2-3, with 8 bases matching TRBD1. The CDR3 loop spans 15 amino acids. Per the germline V gene, CDR1 is SNHLY and CDR2 is FYNNEI. Trimming took 7 bases from V and 5 from J; bases not matched to a gene: 11. CDR3 protein: CASTVQGARGDTQYF. CDR3 sequence (DNA): TGTGCCAGCACTGTCCAGGGGGCTCGGGGAGATACGCAGTATTTT.

The chain couples TRBV7-9 to TRBJ2-3, with 8 positions matching TRBD2. The V and J ends lost 3 bases and 2 bases, in that order; junction bases with no gene match: 10. CDR3 size: 17 residues. Germline CDR1 and CDR2: SEHNR and FQNEAQ (reference sequence). The CDR3 sequence is CASSFPSGGKPTDTQYF. The CDR3 DNA is TGTGCCAGCAGCTTCCCAAGCGGGGGCAAACCCACAGATACGCAGTATTTT.

The V and J genes are TRBV7-9 and TRBJ2-1, with 13 bases fitting TRBD2. The V and J ends lost 0 bases and 12 bases, in that order; junction bases with no gene match: 8. Germline V gene data show CDR1 as SEHNR and CDR2 as FQNEAQ (reference sequence). The CDR3 loop spans 16 amino acids. The CDR3 DNA is TGTGCCAGCAGCTTAGCTACTAGCGGGGGGGCCGCTCTGCAGTTCTTC. Translating gives CASSLATSGGAALQFF.

The chain uses TRBV27 and TRBJ2-5, with a weak D call TRBD1 (7 bases). This CDR3 has 15 amino acids. V shed 2 bases and J shed 5 bases, with 15 bases lying between them. Germline values: CDR1 MNHEY, CDR2 SMNVEV (reference sequence). In nucleotides, the CDR3 is TGTGCCAGCAGTTTACCCAAACAGGGGAGGGAGACCCAGTACTTC. Translating it yields CASSLPKQGRETQYF.

This chain links TRBV29-1 with TRBJ2-3, with TRBD2 matching 9 bases. This CDR3 spans 13 amino acids. CDR1 SQVTM and CDR2 ANQGSEA come from the germline V gene. V lost 4 bases, J lost 5 bases, and 4 bases stayed unmatched. The CDR3 coding sequence is TGCAGCGTTGGGCGGGGGGGAATAGATACGCAGTATTTT. It encodes CSVGRGGIDTQYF.

The rearrangement links TRBV10-3 to TRBJ2-2, with 7 bases matching TRBD2. In germline, CDR1 is ENHRY, CDR2 SYGVKD. This CDR3 is 13 amino acids long. The CDR3 DNA sequence: TGTGGCGCCCGGGGGGAGGTCACCGGGGAGCTGTTTTTT. It is translated as CGARGEVTGELFF.

This chain joins TRBV11-2 and TRBJ2-7; no definite D call. The germline V gene has CDR1 SGHAT and CDR2 FQNNGV. Trimming left V 6 bases short and J 3 bases short, with 12 bases between. The CDR3 length is 13 residues. The CDR3 sequence is CASSFMRGYEQYF. In nucleotides, the CDR3 is TGTGCCAGCAGTTTCATGCGAGGCTACGAGCAGTACTTC.

This clone appeared a single time. This chain connects TRBV5-3 to TRBJ1-2; D unclear. TRBV5-3 is an ORF, and what it does is uncertain. V lost 0 bases, J lost 2 bases, and 11 bases lay in between. CDR3 size: 15 residues. Here the CDR3 reads CARSLDPGPNYGYTF. CDR3 nucleotide sequence: TGTGCCAGAAGCTTGGATCCAGGTCCCAACTATGGCTACACCTTC.

V and J are TRBV9 and TRBJ1-2, with 10 bases aligning to TRBD1. V shed 0 bases and J 7 bases; nucleotides not matched to a gene: 6. This CDR3 contains 15 residues. Germline V gene lookup returns CDR1 SGDLS and CDR2 YYNGEE. The CDR3 DNA reads as TGTGCCAGCAGCGTAGTGGGACAGGGGTCTAGTGGCTACACCTTC. Its protein product is CASSVVGQGSSGYTF.

The chain links TRBV5-1 to TRBJ1-6; the match to TRBD1 covers 7 bases. The V gene end was trimmed by 0 bases and the J gene end by 6 bases; junction bases not matched to a gene: 9. Germline V gene lookup returns CDR1 SGHRS and CDR2 YFSETQ. This CDR3 contains 17 residues. CDR3 residues: CASSLAKPGQSNSPLHF. The CDR3 DNA follows: TGCGCCAGCAGCTTGGCAAAACCGGGACAGAGTAATTCACCCCTCCACTTT.

The chain joins TRBV5-4 to TRBJ2-7, with 8 positions matching TRBD1. From germline, CDR1 is SGHNT and CDR2 YYREEE (reference sequence). The ends lost 4 bases at V and 2 bases at J; junction bases unmatched: 5. The CDR3 has 14 amino acids. DNA for the CDR3: TGTGCCAGCAGCGGACAGGGTTCAACCTACGAGCAGTACTTC. Translated, it gives CASSGQGSTYEQYF.

This clone has just one count. The chain carries TRBV18 and TRBJ1-2, with D perhaps TRBD1 (6 bases). V lost 3 bases to trimming and J lost 6 bases, with 20 bases between them. Germline V gene data show CDR1 as KGHSH and CDR2 as LQKENI. This CDR3 is 16 amino acids long. This CDR3 reads CASSPPGKQGFDGYTF. Here the CDR3 DNA reads TGTGCCAGCTCACCGCCCGGGAAACAGGGATTTGATGGCTACACCTTC.